The 15 T cell receptor beta chains below all came from one sample that was sequenced in a study of technical replicates of blood from a handful of donors. Data came from immunoSEQ multiplex PCR; TCRdb stores just in-frame clones and leaves some out. Here the sample spans roughly 90,000 clones, 90% to 96% being singletons. Sequencing was carried out using T cells isolated from PBMCs. The source of these receptors is a human donor in good health.

This chain links TRBV29-1 with TRBJ1-2; 8 bases line up with TRBD1. Unmatched junction bases numbered 16, after V lost 5 bases and J lost 8 bases. This CDR3 spans 15 amino acids. Germline V lookup: CDR1 SQVTM, CDR2 ANQGSEA. The CDR3 DNA sequence: TGCAGCGTTCTGGATTTGACAGGGGCCAAGGAAGGCTACACCTTC. Its translation: CSVLDLTGAKEGYTF.

The chain couples TRBV6-5 to TRBJ1-4, with D hard to call. The germline CDR1 and CDR2 sequences are MNHEY and SVGAGI. The CDR3 is 13 amino acids. The V end was cut by 8 bases, the J end by 4 bases, with 11 bases between. CDR3 sequence: CASGRGNNEKLFF. The DNA for the CDR3 is TGTGCCAGCGGACGGGGAAATAATGAAAAACTGTTTTTT.

This clone was detected a few times. CDR3 region: CAWTSSASYNEQFF. In nucleotides, the CDR3 is TGTGCCTGGACTTCCAGCGCTTCCTACAATGAGCAGTTCTTC. J is TRBJ2-1 and V is TRBV30; D remains ambiguous. V shed 4 bases and J shed 1 base, with 11 bases lying between them. The length of the CDR3 is 14 residues. Germline loops: CDR1 GTSNPN, CDR2 SVGIG (reference sequence).

This clone appeared a single time. The V gene is TRBV27, the J gene TRBJ2-1, with 8 bases identical to TRBD1. The CDR3 spans 14 residues. V lost 7 bases and J lost 9; bases outside the gene matches: 11. Germline assignment: CDR1 MNHEY and CDR2 SMNVEV (reference sequence). CDR3 sequence reads: CASISDREIREQFF. The CDR3 coding sequence is TGTGCCAGCATCTCGGACAGGGAGATCCGTGAGCAGTTCTTC.

Here the CDR3 reads CASSLAGDYGELFF. Written as DNA, the CDR3 is TGTGCCAGCAGCTTGGCCGGGGATTACGGGGAGCTGTTTTTT. The gene calls are TRBV5-6 and TRBJ2-2; weak D call: TRBD2 (5 bases). The ends were cut back, 0 bases at V and 7 bases at J, with 10 bases in the middle. The CDR3 totals 14 residues. CDR1 SGHDT and CDR2 YYEEEE come from the germline V gene.

The chain uses TRBV4-2 and TRBJ2-7, with 11 bases fitting TRBD2. Trimming removed 1 base from V and 6 bases from J; junction bases left unmatched: 5. Per germline, CDR1 LGHNA and CDR2 YNFKEQ. CDR3 length equals 15 residues. In nucleotides, the CDR3 is TGTGCCAGCAGCCAAGGGGGACTAGCGGCGGTCGAGCAGTACTTC. Translated: CASSQGGLAAVEQYF.

The rearrangement joins TRBV7-3 to TRBJ2-1; no reliable D call. Germline V CDR1 and CDR2: SGHTA, FQGTGA. CDR3 length: 14 residues. V lost 4 bases and J 6 bases, leaving 13 bases between the germline ends. This chain's CDR3 is CASSSIGTGNEQFF. The DNA for the CDR3 is TGTGCCAGCAGCTCCATTGGTACTGGCAATGAGCAGTTCTTC.

This rearrangement joins TRBV21-1 to TRBJ1-5; the listed D gene, TRBD1, was not tested against the DNA. TRBV21-1 is a pseudogene segment. The CDR3 spans 13 residues. The CDR3 sequence: CASSKHSNQPQHF. The CDR3 coding sequence is TGTGCCAGCAGCAAACATAGCAATCAGCCCCAGCATTTT.

V usage is TRBV7-9 and J usage is TRBJ1-2; D is uncertain. CDR3 length: 14 residues. Germline CDR1 reads SEHNR; CDR2 reads FQNEAQ (reference sequence). Trimming took off 6 bases at V and 4 bases at J, with 15 bases between the two ends. The CDR3 DNA follows: TGTGCCAGCAGGAGCGAGGGTACGAGCTATGGCTACACCTTC. It is translated as CASRSEGTSYGYTF.

The chain employs TRBV28 and TRBJ1-5; no clear D gene. Trimming removed 1 base at V and 0 bases at J, with 7 bases between. Looked up from germline, CDR1 is MDHEN and CDR2 is SYDVKM. The CDR3 extends over 15 amino acids. The CDR3 DNA is TGTGCCAGCAGTTTATTGCAGAATAGCAATCAGCCCCAGCATTTT. Its protein is CASSLLQNSNQPQHF.

The gene calls are TRBV6-1 and TRBJ1-4, with D maybe TRBD1 (6 bases). The CDR3 length is 13 residues. Germline CDR1 MNHNS, CDR2 SASEGT. With 2 bases removed from V and 10 bases from J, the gap between germline ends came to 11 bases. CDR3 coding DNA: TGTGCCAGCAGTGAACAGGGGTTGGTAAAACTGTTTTTT. This translates into CASSEQGLVKLFF.

The chain is built from TRBV19 and TRBJ1-5; 7 bases map to TRBD1. The CDR3 sequence is 15 residues long. Germline trimming cut 6 bases from V and 3 bases from J; bases unmatched to any gene: 8. Germline V gives CDR1 LNHDA, CDR2 SQIVND (reference sequence). Written as DNA, the CDR3 is TGTGCCAGTAGCGGGACAGTAGGTTACAATCAGCCCCAGCATTTT. Protein: CASSGTVGYNQPQHF.

The chain has TRBV21-1 and TRBJ2-3; no DNA check was done on the table's D call, TRBD2. TRBV21-1 is assigned pseudogene status. The CDR3 has 17 amino acids. CDR3 bases: TGTGCCAGCAGCAAAGTTGAGGGGCTAGCGGGAACAGATACGCAGTATTTT. Amino acids: CASSKVEGLAGTDTQYF.

The chain joins TRBV30 to TRBJ1-4; no clear D. This CDR3 region has 14 residues. CDR1 is GTSNPN, CDR2 SVGIG, per germline (reference sequence). V was shortened by 3 bases and J by 7 bases, with 15 bases between the two germline ends. In nucleotides, the CDR3 is TGTGCCTGGAGCGGCGAGGGAGCAGGTGAAAAACTGTTTTTT. Its protein product is CAWSGEGAGEKLFF.

The V and J genes are TRBV7-3 and TRBJ2-2, with 14 bases that match TRBD2. J was trimmed by 4 bases and V by 8 bases; bases with no gene match: 0. The CDR3 has 14 amino acids. The V gene's germline CDR1 is SGHTA and CDR2 FQGTGA. CDR3 region: CASGLAGGTGELFF. The DNA of the CDR3 is TGTGCCAGCGGACTAGCGGGAGGCACCGGGGAGCTGTTTTTT.